The clone carrying this T cell receptor beta chain was found a few times. Its antigen is not known. The V and J ends lost 0 bases and 5 bases respectively, with 8 bases between them. In germline, CDR1 is MGHRA, CDR2 YSYEKL. The CDR3 sequence is 15 residues long. The data were obtained in a study of cytomegalovirus exposure and HLA in healthy donors. Regarding the study as a whole: The dataset shows that most TCR sequences were rare, while some public TCRs occurred in many donors. Cytomegalovirus status was reportedly diagnosed by the classifier with high specificity and sensitivity.

Some clones are missing from TCRdb's copy, which holds only in-frame ones; the method was immunoSEQ multiplex PCR. The sample yields hundreds of thousands of clones, 88% seen once. Material for sequencing was PBMCs. The V call is TRBV4-1, the J call TRBJ1-6; D unresolved. This clonotype was sampled from a woman under 30 in good health and CMV-seronegative. This chain's CDR3 is CASSQDRSDNSPLHF. The CDR3 nucleotides are TGCGCCAGCAGCCAAGATAGGAGCGATAATTCACCCCTCCACTTT.